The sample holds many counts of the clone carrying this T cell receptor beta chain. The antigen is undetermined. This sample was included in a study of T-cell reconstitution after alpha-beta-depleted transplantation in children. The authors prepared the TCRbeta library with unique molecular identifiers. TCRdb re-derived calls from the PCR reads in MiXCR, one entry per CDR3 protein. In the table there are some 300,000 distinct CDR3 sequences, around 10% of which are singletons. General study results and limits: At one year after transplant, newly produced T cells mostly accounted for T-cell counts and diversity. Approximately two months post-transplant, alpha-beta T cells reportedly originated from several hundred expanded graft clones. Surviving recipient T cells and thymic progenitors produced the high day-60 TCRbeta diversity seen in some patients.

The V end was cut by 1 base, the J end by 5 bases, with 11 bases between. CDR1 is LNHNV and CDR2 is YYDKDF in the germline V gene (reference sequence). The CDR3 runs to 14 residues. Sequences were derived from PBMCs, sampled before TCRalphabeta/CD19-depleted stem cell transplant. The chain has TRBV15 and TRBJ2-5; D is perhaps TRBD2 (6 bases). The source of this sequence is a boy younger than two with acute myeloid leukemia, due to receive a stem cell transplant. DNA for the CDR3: TGTGCCACCAGCAGAGGGAGGGGCTTGGAGACCCAGTACTTC. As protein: CATSRGRGLETQYF.